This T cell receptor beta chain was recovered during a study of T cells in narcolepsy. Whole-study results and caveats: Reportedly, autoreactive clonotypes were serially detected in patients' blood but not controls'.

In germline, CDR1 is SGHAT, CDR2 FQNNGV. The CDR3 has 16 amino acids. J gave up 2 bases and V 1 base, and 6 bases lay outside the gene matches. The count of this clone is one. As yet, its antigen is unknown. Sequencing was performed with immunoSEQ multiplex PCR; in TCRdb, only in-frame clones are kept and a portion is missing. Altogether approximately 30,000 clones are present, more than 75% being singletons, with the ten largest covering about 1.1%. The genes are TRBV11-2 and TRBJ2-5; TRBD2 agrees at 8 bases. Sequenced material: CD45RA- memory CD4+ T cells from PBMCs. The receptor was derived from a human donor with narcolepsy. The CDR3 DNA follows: TGTGCCAGCAGCTTAGGAGTCACTAGCGGACAAGAGACCCAGTACTTC. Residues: CASSLGVTSGQETQYF.